The present T cell receptor (beta chain) was sequenced within a study of CD8 T cells in ankylosing spondylitis. Study findings and constraints: One TCR beta motif, made up of seven to nine highly homologous variants, appeared characteristic of ankylosing spondylitis blood.

The CDR3 covers 14 residues. Germline CDR1 is ENHRY and CDR2 is SYGVKD. V lost 6 bases and J lost 6, with 12 bases in between. Notes on this clonotype: Its antigen is currently unknown.

TCRdb analysed the 5' RACE reads with MiXCR anew, one entry per CDR3 protein. The repertoire holds 350,000 to 550,000 distinct CDR3 sequences, with more than 25% as singletons. This receptor was identified in a male donor with ankylosing spondylitis. This chain uses TRBV10-3 with TRBJ1-6; TRBD1 might be the D (6 bases). Sequencing input: blood, either unsorted or a sorted T cell fraction (not recorded which). For the CDR3, the DNA is TGTGCCATCAGACAGGGCGCTCCTAATTCACCCCTCCACTTT. Amino acid sequence: CAIRQGAPNSPLHF.